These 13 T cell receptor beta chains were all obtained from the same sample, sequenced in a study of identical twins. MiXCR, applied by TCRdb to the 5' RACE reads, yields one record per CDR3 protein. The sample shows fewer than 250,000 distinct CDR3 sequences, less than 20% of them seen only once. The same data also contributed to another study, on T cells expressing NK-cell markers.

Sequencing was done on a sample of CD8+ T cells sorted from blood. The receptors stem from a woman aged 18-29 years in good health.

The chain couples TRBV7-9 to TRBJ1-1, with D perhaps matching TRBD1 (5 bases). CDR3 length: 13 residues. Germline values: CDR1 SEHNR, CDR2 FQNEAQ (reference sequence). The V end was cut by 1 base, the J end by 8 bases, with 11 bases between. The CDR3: CASSLGGAGEAFF. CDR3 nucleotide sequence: TGTGCCAGCAGCTTAGGGGGCGCGGGAGAAGCTTTCTTT.

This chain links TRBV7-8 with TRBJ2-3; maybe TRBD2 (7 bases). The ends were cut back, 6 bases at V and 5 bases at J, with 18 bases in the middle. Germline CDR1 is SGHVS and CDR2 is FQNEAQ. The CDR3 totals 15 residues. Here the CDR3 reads CASRQQRGGRDTQYF. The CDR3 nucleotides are TGTGCCAGCAGACAACAGAGGGGGGGCCGAGATACGCAGTATTTT.

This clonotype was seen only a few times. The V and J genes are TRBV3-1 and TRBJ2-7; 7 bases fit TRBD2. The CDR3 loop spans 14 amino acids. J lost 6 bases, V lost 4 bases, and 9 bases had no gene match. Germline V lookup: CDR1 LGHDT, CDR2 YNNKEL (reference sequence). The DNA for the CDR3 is TGTGCCAGCAGCCCCCAGGCGGGGGTCGGCGAGCAGTACTTC. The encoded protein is CASSPQAGVGEQYF.

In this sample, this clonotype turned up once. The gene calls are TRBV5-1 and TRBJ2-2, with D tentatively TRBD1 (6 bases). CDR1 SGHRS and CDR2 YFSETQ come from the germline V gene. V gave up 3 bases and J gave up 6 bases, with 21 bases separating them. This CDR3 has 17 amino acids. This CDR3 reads CASSYFPTGSKAGELFF. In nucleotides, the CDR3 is TGCGCCAGCAGCTACTTTCCGACAGGTTCTAAGGCCGGGGAGCTGTTTTTT.

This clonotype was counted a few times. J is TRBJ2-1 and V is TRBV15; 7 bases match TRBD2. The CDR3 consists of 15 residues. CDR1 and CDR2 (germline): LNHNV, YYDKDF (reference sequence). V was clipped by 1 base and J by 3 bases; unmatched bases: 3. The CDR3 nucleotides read TGTGCCACCAGCAGAGCACTAGCGCTCTACAATGAGCAGTTCTTC. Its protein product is CATSRALALYNEQFF.

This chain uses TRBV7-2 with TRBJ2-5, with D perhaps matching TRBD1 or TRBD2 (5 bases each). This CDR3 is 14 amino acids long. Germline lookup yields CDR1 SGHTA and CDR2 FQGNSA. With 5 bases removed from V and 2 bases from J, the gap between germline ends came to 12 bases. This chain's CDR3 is CASSTRDGQETQYF. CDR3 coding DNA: TGTGCCAGCAGCACCCGGGACGGACAAGAGACCCAGTACTTC.

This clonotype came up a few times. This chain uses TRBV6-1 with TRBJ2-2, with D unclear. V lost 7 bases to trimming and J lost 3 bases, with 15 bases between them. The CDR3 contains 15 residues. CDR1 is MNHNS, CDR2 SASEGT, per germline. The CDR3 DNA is TGTGCCAGCAAAAACGGAGTATGGGACACCGGGGAGCTGTTTTTT. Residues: CASKNGVWDTGELFF.

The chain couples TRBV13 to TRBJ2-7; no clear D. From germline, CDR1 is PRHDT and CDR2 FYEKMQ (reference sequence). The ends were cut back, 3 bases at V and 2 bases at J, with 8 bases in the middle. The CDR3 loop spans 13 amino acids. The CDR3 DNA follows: TGTGCCAGCAGCTTGTCTTTTGCCTACGAGCAGTACTTC. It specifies CASSLSFAYEQYF.

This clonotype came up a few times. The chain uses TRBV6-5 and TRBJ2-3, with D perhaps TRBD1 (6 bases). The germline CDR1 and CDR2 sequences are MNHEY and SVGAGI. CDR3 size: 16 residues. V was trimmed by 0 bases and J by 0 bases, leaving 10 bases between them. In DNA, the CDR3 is TGTGCCAGCAGTTACTCACCAGGGGACAGCACAGATACGCAGTATTTT. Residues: CASSYSPGDSTDTQYF.

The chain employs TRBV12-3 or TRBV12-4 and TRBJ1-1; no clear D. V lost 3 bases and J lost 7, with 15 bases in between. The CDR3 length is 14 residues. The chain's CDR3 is CASSFGRDRDEAFF. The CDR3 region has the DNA TGTGCCAGCAGTTTCGGGAGGGATCGGGATGAAGCTTTCTTT.

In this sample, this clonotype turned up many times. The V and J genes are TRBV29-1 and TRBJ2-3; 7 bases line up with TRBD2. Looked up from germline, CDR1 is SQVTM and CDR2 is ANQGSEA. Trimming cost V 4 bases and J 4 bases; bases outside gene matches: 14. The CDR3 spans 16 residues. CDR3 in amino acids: CSVGSPRGEWADTQYF. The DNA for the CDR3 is TGCAGCGTTGGATCCCCCCGGGGGGAGTGGGCAGATACGCAGTATTTT.

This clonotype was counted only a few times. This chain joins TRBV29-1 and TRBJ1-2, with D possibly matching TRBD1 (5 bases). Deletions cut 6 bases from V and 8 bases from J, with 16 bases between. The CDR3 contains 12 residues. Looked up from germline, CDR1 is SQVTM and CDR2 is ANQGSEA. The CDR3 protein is CSVPGQGGGYTF. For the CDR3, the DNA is TGCAGCGTCCCCGGCCAGGGTGGCGGCTACACCTTC.

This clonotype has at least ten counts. CDR3 residues: CASSVTKSAYEQYF. In DNA form, the CDR3 reads TGTGCCAGCAGCGTGACTAAGTCAGCCTACGAGCAGTACTTC. The chain is built from TRBV9 and TRBJ2-7; tentative D call: TRBD2 (5 bases). The CDR3 covers 14 residues. Germline V gene lookup returns CDR1 SGDLS and CDR2 YYNGEE. Trimming took off 2 bases at V and 2 bases at J, with 11 bases between the two ends.